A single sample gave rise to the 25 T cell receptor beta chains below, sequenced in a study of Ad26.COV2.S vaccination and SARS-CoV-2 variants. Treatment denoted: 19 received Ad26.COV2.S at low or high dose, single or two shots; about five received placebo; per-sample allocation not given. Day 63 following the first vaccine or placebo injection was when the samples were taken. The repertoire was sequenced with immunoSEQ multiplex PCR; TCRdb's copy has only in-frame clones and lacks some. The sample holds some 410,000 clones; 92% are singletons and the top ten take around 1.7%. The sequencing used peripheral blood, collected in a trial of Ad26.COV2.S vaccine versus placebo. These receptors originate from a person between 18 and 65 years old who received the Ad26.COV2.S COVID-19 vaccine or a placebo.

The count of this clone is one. Here the CDR3 reads CASSTPGTPYEQYF. CDR3 nucleotides: TGTGCCAGTAGTACCCCCGGGACACCCTACGAGCAGTACTTC. The chain has TRBV19 and TRBJ2-7; perhaps TRBD1 as D (6 bases). V was pared by 4 bases and J by 2 bases, with 12 bases between. The length of the CDR3 is 14 residues. The germline V gene encodes CDR1 LNHDA and CDR2 SQIVND (reference sequence).

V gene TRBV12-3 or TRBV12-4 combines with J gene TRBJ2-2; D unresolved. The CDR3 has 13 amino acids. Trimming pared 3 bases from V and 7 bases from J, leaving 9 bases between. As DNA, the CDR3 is TGTGCCAGCAGTTTCATACAGATCGGGGAGCTGTTTTTT. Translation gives CASSFIQIGELFF.

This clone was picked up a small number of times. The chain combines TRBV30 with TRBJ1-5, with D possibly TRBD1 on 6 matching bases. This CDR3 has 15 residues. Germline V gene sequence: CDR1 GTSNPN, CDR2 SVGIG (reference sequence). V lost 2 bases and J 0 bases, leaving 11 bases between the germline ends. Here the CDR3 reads CAWSPGQYSNQPQHF. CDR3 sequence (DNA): TGTGCCTGGAGTCCCGGACAGTATAGCAATCAGCCCCAGCATTTT.

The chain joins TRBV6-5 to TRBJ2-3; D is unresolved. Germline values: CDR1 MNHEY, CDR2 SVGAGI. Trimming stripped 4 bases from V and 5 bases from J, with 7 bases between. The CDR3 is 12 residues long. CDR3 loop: CASSSWGDTQYF. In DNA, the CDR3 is TGTGCCAGCAGTTCCTGGGGAGATACGCAGTATTTT.

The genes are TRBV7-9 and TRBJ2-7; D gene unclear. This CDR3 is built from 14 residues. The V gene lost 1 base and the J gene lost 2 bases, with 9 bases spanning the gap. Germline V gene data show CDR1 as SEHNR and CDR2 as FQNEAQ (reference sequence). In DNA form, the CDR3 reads TGTGCCAGCAGCTTAGAAGCCAGGCCCTACGAGCAGTACTTC. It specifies CASSLEARPYEQYF.

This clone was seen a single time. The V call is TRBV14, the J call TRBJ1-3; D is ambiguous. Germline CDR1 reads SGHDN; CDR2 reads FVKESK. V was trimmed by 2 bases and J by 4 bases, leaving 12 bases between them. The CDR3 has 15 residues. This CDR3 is CASSQTLPLGNTIYF. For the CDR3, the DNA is TGTGCCAGCAGCCAAACTCTACCTCTAGGAAACACCATATATTTT.

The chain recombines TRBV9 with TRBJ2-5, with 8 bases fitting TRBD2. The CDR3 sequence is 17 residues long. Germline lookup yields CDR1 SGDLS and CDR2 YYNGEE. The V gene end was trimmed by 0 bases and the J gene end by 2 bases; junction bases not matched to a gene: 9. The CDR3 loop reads CASSVEGLAGMQETQYF. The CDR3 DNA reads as TGTGCCAGCAGCGTAGAAGGATTAGCGGGGATGCAAGAGACCCAGTACTTC.

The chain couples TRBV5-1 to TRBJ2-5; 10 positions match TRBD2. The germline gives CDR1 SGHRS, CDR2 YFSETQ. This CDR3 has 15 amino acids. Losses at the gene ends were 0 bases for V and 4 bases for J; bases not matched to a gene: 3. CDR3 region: CASSLGLAGSETQYF. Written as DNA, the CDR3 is TGCGCCAGCAGCTTGGGACTAGCGGGTTCAGAGACCCAGTACTTC.

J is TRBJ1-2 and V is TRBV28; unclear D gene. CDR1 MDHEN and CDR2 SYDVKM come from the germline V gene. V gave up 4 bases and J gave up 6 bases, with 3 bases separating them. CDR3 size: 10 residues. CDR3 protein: CASSSHGYTF. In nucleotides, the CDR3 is TGTGCCAGCAGTTCCCATGGCTACACCTTC.

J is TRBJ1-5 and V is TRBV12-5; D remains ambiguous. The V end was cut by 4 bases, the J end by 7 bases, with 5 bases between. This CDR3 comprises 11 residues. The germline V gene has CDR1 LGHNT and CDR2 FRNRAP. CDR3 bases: TGTGCTAGTGGTTCCGACCAGCCCCAGCATTTT. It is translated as CASGSDQPQHF. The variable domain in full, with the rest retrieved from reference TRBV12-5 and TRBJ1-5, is DARVTQTPRHKVTEMGQEVTMRCQPILGHNTVFWYRQTMMQGLELLAYFRNRAPLDDSGMPKDRFSAEMPDATLATLKIQPSEPRDSAVYFCASGSDQPQHFGDGTRLSIL.

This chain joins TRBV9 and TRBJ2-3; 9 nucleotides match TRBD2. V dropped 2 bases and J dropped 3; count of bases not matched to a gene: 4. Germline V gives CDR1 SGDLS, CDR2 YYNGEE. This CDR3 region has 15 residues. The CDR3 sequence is CASSVSGGPTDTQYF. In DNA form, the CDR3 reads TGTGCCAGCAGCGTTAGCGGGGGCCCGACAGATACGCAGTATTTT.

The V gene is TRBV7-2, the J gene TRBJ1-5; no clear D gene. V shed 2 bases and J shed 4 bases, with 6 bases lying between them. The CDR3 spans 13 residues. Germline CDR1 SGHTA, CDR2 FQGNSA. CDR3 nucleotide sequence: TGTGCCAGCAGCTTACGGACTAATCAGCCCCAGCATTTT. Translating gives CASSLRTNQPQHF. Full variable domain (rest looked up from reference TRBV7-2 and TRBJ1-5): GAGVSQSPSNKVTEKGKDVELRCDPISGHTALYWYRQSLGQGLEFLIYFQGNSAPDKSGLPSDRFSAERTGGSVSTLTIQRTQQEDSAVYLCASSLRTNQPQHFGDGTRLSIL.

The CDR3 here is CASSSDRSSGNTIYF. CDR3 DNA: TGTGCCAGCAGTTCGGACCGCTCCTCTGGAAACACCATATATTTT. The chain couples TRBV6-5 to TRBJ1-3; D not certain. The V end lost 4 bases, the J end lost 0 bases, and 10 bases lay between the germline ends. Per the germline V gene, CDR1 is MNHEY and CDR2 is SVGAGI. The CDR3 loop spans 15 amino acids.

The DNA of the CDR3 is TGTGCCAGCAGTTTCGGGGGGTACACAGATACGCAGTATTTT. Translation gives CASSFGGYTDTQYF. The chain links TRBV27 to TRBJ2-3, with 7 bases lining up with TRBD2. Germline V gives CDR1 MNHEY, CDR2 SMNVEV (reference sequence). This CDR3 comprises 14 residues. V lost 3 bases to trimming and J lost 2 bases; unmatched junction nucleotides: 2.

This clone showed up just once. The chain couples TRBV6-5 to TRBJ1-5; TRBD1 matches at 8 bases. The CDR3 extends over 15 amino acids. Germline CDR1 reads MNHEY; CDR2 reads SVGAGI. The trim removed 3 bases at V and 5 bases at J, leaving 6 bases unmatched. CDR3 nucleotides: TGTGCCAGCAGTTATCACAACAGGGGGGATCAGCCCCAGCATTTT. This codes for CASSYHNRGDQPQHF.

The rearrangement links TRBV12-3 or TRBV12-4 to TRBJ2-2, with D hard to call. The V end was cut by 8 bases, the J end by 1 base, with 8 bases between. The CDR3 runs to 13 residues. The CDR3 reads CASFGRNTGELFF. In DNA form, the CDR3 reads TGTGCCAGCTTCGGTCGGAACACCGGGGAGCTGTTTTTT.

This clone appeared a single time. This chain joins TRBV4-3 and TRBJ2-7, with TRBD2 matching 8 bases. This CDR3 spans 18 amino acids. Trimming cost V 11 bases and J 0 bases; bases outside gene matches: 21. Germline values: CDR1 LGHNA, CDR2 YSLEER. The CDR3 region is CARRQPGGAGGISYEQYF. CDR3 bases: TGCGCCCGCCGCCAGCCGGGGGGTGCGGGGGGTATCTCCTACGAGCAGTACTTC.

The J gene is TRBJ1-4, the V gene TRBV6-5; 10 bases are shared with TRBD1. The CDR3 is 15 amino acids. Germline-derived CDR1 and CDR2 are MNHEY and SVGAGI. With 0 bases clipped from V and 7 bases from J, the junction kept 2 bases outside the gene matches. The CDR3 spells CASSYSGTGVEKLFF. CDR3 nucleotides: TGTGCCAGCAGTTACTCTGGGACAGGGGTTGAAAAACTGTTTTTT.

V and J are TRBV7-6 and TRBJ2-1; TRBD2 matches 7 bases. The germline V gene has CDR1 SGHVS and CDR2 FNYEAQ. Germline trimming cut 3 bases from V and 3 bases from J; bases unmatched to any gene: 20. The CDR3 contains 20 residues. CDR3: CASSFSKSGDPRLDYNEQFF. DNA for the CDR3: TGTGCCAGCAGCTTTTCAAAGAGCGGGGATCCCCGGTTGGACTACAATGAGCAGTTCTTC.

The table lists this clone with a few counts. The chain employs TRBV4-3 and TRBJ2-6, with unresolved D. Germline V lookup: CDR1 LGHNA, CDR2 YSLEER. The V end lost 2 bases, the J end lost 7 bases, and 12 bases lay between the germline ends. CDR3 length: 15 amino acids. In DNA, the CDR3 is TGCGCCAGCAGCCAATCACATGGAGAAGCCAACGTCCTGACTTTC. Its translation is CASSQSHGEANVLTF.

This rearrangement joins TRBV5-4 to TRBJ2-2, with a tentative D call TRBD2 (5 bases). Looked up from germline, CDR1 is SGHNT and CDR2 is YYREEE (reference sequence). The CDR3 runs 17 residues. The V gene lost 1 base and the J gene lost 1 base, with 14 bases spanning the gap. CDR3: CASSLIERAGNTGELFF. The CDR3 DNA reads TGTGCCAGCAGCTTGATCGAAAGGGCGGGGAACACCGGGGAGCTGTTTTTT. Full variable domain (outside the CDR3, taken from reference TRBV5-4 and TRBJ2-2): ETGVTQSPTHLIKTRGQQVTLRCSSQSGHNTVSWYQQALGQGPQFIFQYYREEENGRGNFPPRFSGLQFPNYSSELNVNALELDDSALYLCASSLIERAGNTGELFFGEGSRLTVL.

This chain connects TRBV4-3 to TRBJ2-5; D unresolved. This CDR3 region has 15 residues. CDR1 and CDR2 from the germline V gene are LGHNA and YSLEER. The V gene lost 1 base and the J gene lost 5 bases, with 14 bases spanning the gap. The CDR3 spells CASSQAVEPMETQYF. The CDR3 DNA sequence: TGCGCCAGCAGCCAAGCAGTAGAGCCCATGGAGACCCAGTACTTC.

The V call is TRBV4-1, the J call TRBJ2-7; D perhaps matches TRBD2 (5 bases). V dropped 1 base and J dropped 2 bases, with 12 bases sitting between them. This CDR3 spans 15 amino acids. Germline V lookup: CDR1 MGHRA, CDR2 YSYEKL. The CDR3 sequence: CASSQAEAVTYEQYF. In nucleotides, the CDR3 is TGCGCCAGCAGCCAAGCGGAGGCAGTAACCTACGAGCAGTACTTC.

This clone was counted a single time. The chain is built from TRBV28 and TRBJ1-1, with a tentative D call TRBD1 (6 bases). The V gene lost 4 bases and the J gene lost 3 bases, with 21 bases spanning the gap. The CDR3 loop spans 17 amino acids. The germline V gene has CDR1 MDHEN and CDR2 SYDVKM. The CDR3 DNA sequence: TGTGCCAGCAGTTCCCACCGGACAGATATGGGGTACACTGAAGCTTTCTTT. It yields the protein CASSSHRTDMGYTEAFF.

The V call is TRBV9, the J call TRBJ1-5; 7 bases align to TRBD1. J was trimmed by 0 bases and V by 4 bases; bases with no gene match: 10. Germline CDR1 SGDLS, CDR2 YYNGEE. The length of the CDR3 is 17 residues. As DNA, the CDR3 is TGTGCCAGCAGCCTCGGACAGGACTCATATAGCAATCAGCCCCAGCATTTT. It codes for CASSLGQDSYSNQPQHF.